The 23 T cell receptor beta chains reported below all come from one sample, sequenced in a study of Graves' ophthalmopathy and Graves' hyperthyroidism. Investigators amplified TCR beta CDR3 regions from RNA transcripts. Following a first-round RT-PCR that used HTBI primers, a second-round multiplex PCR was carried out. TCRdb re-called the multiplex PCR reads with MiXCR, one entry per CDR3 protein. The sample includes about 25,000 distinct CDR3 sequences, nearly 50% of them seen just once. What was sequenced was peripheral blood. These receptors originate from an adult woman with stable Graves' hyperthyroidism.

The CDR3 nucleotides are TGTGCCAGCAGTGAAATGGGTCAGGGGGCCTACGAGCAGTACTTC. This gives the protein CASSEMGQGAYEQYF. The V and J genes are TRBV6-1 and TRBJ2-7, with 7 bases matching TRBD1. Germline V gene sequence: CDR1 MNHNS, CDR2 SASEGT. The CDR3 totals 15 residues. The junction had 6 bases not matched to a gene; V was cut back by 2 bases and J by 2 bases.

Relative to its sample, this clonotype is medium-sized. V is TRBV15 and J is TRBJ2-1; 13 bases agree with TRBD2. The CDR3 extends over 15 amino acids. V lost 1 base to trimming and J lost 6 bases; unmatched junction nucleotides: 0. CDR1 is LNHNV and CDR2 is YYDKDF in the germline V gene (reference sequence). The CDR3: CATSRGTSGSNEQFF. CDR3 in DNA: TGTGCCACCAGCAGAGGGACTAGCGGGAGCAATGAGCAGTTCTTC.

In this sample, this clonotype turned up a few times. This chain connects TRBV30 to TRBJ2-7; 9 bases are a match to TRBD2. The J segment lost 4 bases and the V segment lost 4 bases, leaving 17 bases of the junction unmatched. The germline V gene has CDR1 GTSNPN and CDR2 SVGIG (reference sequence). The length of the CDR3 is 17 residues. CDR3: CAWKGVAGDHSFYEQYF. The CDR3 DNA reads as TGTGCCTGGAAGGGGGTAGCGGGAGATCACTCCTTTTACGAGCAGTACTTC.

The J gene is TRBJ1-5, the V gene TRBV29-1; 7 bases line up with TRBD1. There are 12 residues in the CDR3. CDR1 SQVTM and CDR2 ANQGSEA come from the germline V gene. V shed 7 bases, J shed 4 bases, and the junction held 4 bases outside the gene matches. The CDR3 loop reads CSAGGWNQPQHF. The CDR3 DNA reads TGCAGCGCAGGGGGTTGGAATCAGCCCCAGCATTTT.

Within the sample, this clonotype is medium-sized. The chain has TRBV2 and TRBJ2-1; D is unresolved. The CDR3 is 14 residues long. V shed 7 bases and J shed 0 bases, with 10 bases lying between them. Germline lookup yields CDR1 SNHLY and CDR2 FYNNEI. CDR3 nucleotides: TGTGCCAGCAAACAGCCTTTCTCCTACAATGAGCAGTTCTTC. Translation: CASKQPFSYNEQFF.

This clonotype occurred a few times. The genes are TRBV18 and TRBJ1-2; 8 positions agree with TRBD1. J gave up 2 bases and V 0 bases, and 5 bases lay outside the gene matches. Germline V gives CDR1 KGHSH, CDR2 LQKENI. There are 16 residues in the CDR3. Here the CDR3 DNA reads TGTGCCAGCTCACCACCTAACAGGGGGTCGAACTATGGCTACACCTTC. It yields the protein CASSPPNRGSNYGYTF.

This clonotype was recorded once. V usage is TRBV11-2 and J usage is TRBJ1-1; a possible D gene is TRBD1 (6 bases). Deletions cut 5 bases from V and 5 bases from J, with 18 bases between. The CDR3 runs to 15 residues. CDR1 is SGHAT, CDR2 FQNNGV, per germline. For the CDR3, the DNA is TGTGCCAGCAGCCTTGGAACAGGGAGGGAAACTGAAGCTTTCTTT. Translation gives CASSLGTGRETEAFF.

The CDR3 sequence is CASSTRTGRETDTQYF. CDR3 DNA: TGCGCCAGCAGCACTCGGACAGGGAGGGAGACAGATACGCAGTATTTT. The chain links TRBV5-1 to TRBJ2-3; perhaps TRBD1 as D (8 bases). The CDR3 contains 16 residues. The ends were cut back, 4 bases at V and 3 bases at J, with 18 bases in the middle. Per germline, CDR1 SGHRS and CDR2 YFSETQ.

The V gene is TRBV6-5, the J gene TRBJ2-5, with TRBD1 identical over 11 bases. Trimming took 8 bases from V and 1 from J; bases not matched to a gene: 9. This CDR3 has 16 residues. Germline CDR1 is MNHEY and CDR2 is SVGAGI. The CDR3 DNA reads TGTGCCAGCTGGGCCGGGACAGGGGGGTTCCAAGAGACCCAGTACTTC. Amino acid sequence: CASWAGTGGFQETQYF.

This clonotype was recorded only once. Mismatch with germline at one junction end may stem from a read error. V gene TRBV6-6 combines with J gene TRBJ2-2, with D possibly TRBD2 on 5 matching bases. CDR3 length equals 14 residues. From germline, CDR1 is MNHNY and CDR2 SVGAGI (reference sequence). The CDR3, as DNA: TGTGTCAGCACCTCCGGGGTTAACACCGGGGAGCTGTTTTTT. It codes for CVSTSGVNTGELFF.

This clonotype counts as medium-sized. J is TRBJ2-7 and V is TRBV7-6; 7 bases match TRBD1. In germline, CDR1 is SGHVS, CDR2 FNYEAQ. V shed 2 bases and J 7 bases; nucleotides not matched to a gene: 5. This CDR3 contains 13 residues. As DNA, the CDR3 is TGTGCCAGCAGCTTATGGCAGGGGGTTGAGCAGTACTTC. This sequence encodes CASSLWQGVEQYF.

This clonotype was seen more than once but under ten times. The chain recombines TRBV2 with TRBJ2-7; TRBD1 aligns across 7 bases. CDR1 is SNHLY and CDR2 is FYNNEI in the germline V gene. This CDR3 spans 13 amino acids. V trimming: 6 bases; J trimming: 7 bases; junction bases outside the gene matches: 9. The CDR3 protein is CASRPGQPTEQYF. The CDR3 DNA reads as TGTGCCAGCAGGCCGGGACAGCCTACGGAGCAGTACTTC.

This chain's CDR3 is CASSLSFNEQFF. In DNA, the CDR3 is TGTGCCAGCAGCTTGAGCTTCAATGAGCAGTTCTTC. J is TRBJ2-1 and V is TRBV5-5; D gene ambiguous. This CDR3 is 12 amino acids long. V lost 1 base, J lost 6 bases, and 5 bases lay in between. The germline CDR1 and CDR2 sequences are SGHKS and YYEKEE (reference sequence). The whole variable domain, remainder taken from reference TRBV5-5 and TRBJ2-1, is DAGVTQSPTHLIKTRGQQVTLRCSPISGHKSVSWYQQVLGQGPQFIFQYYEKEERGRGNFPDRFSARQFPNYSSELNVNALLLGDSALYLCASSLSFNEQFFGPGTRLTVL.

V and J are TRBV6-5 and TRBJ1-1; D is unclear. CDR3 size: 12 residues. Trimming removed 6 bases from V and 2 bases from J, with 7 bases in between. Germline CDR1 reads MNHEY; CDR2 reads SVGAGI. For the CDR3, the DNA is TGTGCCAGCAGACGGTATAACACTGAAGCTTTCTTT. Its translation: CASRRYNTEAFF.

This clonotype qualifies as medium-sized. The chain uses TRBV7-8 and TRBJ2-2; D perhaps matches TRBD1 (6 bases). Germline V gene lookup returns CDR1 SGHVS and CDR2 FQNEAQ. This CDR3 is 14 amino acids long. V was cut by 7 bases and J by 7 bases, with 16 bases left in between. The CDR3 reads CASMGWGLDGELFF. DNA of the CDR3: TGTGCCAGCATGGGTTGGGGGCTAGACGGGGAGCTGTTTTTT.

By share, this clonotype counts as medium-sized. The gene calls are TRBV7-9 and TRBJ2-5, with D perhaps TRBD2 (5 bases). Germline V CDR1 and CDR2: SEHNR, FQNEAQ (reference sequence). The CDR3 spans 16 residues. With 1 base removed from V and 2 bases from J, the gap between germline ends came to 14 bases. DNA for the CDR3: TGTGCCAGCAGCTTAGGAGCGGAAAGTACTCAAGAGACCCAGTACTTC. Its translation is CASSLGAESTQETQYF.

V usage is TRBV5-1 and J usage is TRBJ2-1, with TRBD2 matching over 14 bases. Germline lookup yields CDR1 SGHRS and CDR2 YFSETQ. The CDR3 sequence is 19 residues long. J lost 2 bases, V lost 3 bases, and 10 bases had no gene match. DNA for the CDR3: TGCGCCAGCAGCTCCAACAGGGAGGGACTAGCGGGAGCCTACAATGAGCAGTTCTTC. Translated: CASSSNREGLAGAYNEQFF.

The table lists this clonotype with many counts. The chain joins TRBV6-5 to TRBJ2-5; 8 bases line up with TRBD1. The V gene's germline CDR1 is MNHEY and CDR2 SVGAGI. This CDR3 region has 13 residues. Trimming at V came to 2 bases and at J to 6 bases, leaving 2 bases not matched to a gene. CDR3: CASSYNRGKTQYF. For the CDR3, the DNA is TGTGCCAGCAGTTACAACAGGGGGAAGACCCAGTACTTC.

The chain joins TRBV7-9 to TRBJ2-7; 7 bases are a match to TRBD1. The length of the CDR3 is 14 residues. The V segment lost 5 bases and the J segment 2 bases; nucleotides outside the gene matches: 6. Germline-derived CDR1 and CDR2 are SEHNR and FQNEAQ (reference sequence). CDR3 DNA: TGTGCCAGCAGCCTCCGGGACAGAGCCTACGAGCAGTACTTC. Translation gives CASSLRDRAYEQYF.

This clonotype was observed many times. The chain carries TRBV6-5 and TRBJ1-5; 10 bases are shared with TRBD1. CDR1 is MNHEY, CDR2 SVGAGI, per germline. V lost 5 bases and J lost 4; bases outside the gene matches: 5. The CDR3 is 15 amino acids. The CDR3 nucleotides read TGTGCCAGCAGTCCGGACAGGGGGTATAATCAGCCCCAGCATTTT. Its protein product is CASSPDRGYNQPQHF.

This clonotype is medium-sized (0.01 to 0.1%) in the sample. The rearrangement uses TRBV24-1 and TRBJ2-6; D perhaps matches TRBD2 (5 bases). This CDR3 spans 13 amino acids. Germline V lookup: CDR1 KGHDR, CDR2 SFDVKD. With 9 bases removed from V and 0 bases from J, the gap between germline ends came to 5 bases. In DNA form, the CDR3 reads TGTGCCACCGGGAGCTCTGGGGCCAACGTCCTGACTTTC. This encodes CATGSSGANVLTF.

V is TRBV29-1 and J is TRBJ2-5; D might be TRBD1 (6 bases). The CDR3 sequence is 13 residues long. The V gene lost 6 bases and the J gene lost 1 base, with 12 bases spanning the gap. From germline, CDR1 is SQVTM and CDR2 ANQGSEA. The CDR3, as DNA: TGCAGCGTGGATGGGACAACCCAAGAGACCCAGTACTTC. Its translation: CSVDGTTQETQYF.

The gene calls are TRBV15 and TRBJ1-1, with no clear D. Deletions cut 5 bases from V and 4 bases from J, with 11 bases between. The CDR3 totals 13 residues. Germline lookup yields CDR1 LNHNV and CDR2 YYDKDF (reference sequence). CDR3 loop: CATSGEVGTEAFF. The DNA of the CDR3 is TGTGCCACCAGCGGGGAGGTTGGCACTGAAGCTTTCTTT.